The T cell receptor (beta chain) described here comes from a study of T cells in Graves' hyperthyroidism and ophthalmopathy. Study-wide context: Peripheral blood draws took place at initial diagnosis, ahead of any treatment.

RNA transcripts served as the template for amplifying TCR beta CDR3 regions. Using the HTBI primer set, a first-round RT-PCR was run on the TCR CDR3. TCRdb itself ran the multiplex PCR reads through MiXCR, one entry per CDR3 protein. Among hundreds of thousands of distinct CDR3 sequences, 35% to 45% were seen once, and the ten largest hold approximately 8.7%. As concerns this clonotype: The antigen is undetermined.

Regarding the study as a whole: Ophthalmopathy prediction by the model preceded onset by a median roughly 6.3 months. Blood samples included most of the expanded thyroid clonotypes exceeding 0.001.

This clonotype originated in a young man with Graves' hyperthyroidism. Sequencing was performed on blood.

The CDR3 region has the DNA TGTGCCAGCAGCGACTCGGCAGCTGGAAACACCATATATTTT. Translation: CASSDSAAGNTIYF. The chain uses TRBV9 and TRBJ1-3; D is uncertain. Trimming took off 3 bases at V and 2 bases at J, with 9 bases between the two ends. The CDR3 is made up of 14 amino acids. The germline CDR1 and CDR2 sequences are SGDLS and YYNGEE. Together with reference TRBV9 and TRBJ1-3, the CDR3 gives the full variable domain: DSGVTQTPKHLITATGQRVTLRCSPRSGDLSVYWYQQSLDQGLQFLIQYYNGEERAKGNILERFSAQQFPDLHSELNLSSLELGDSALYFCASSDSAAGNTIYFGEGSWLTVV.